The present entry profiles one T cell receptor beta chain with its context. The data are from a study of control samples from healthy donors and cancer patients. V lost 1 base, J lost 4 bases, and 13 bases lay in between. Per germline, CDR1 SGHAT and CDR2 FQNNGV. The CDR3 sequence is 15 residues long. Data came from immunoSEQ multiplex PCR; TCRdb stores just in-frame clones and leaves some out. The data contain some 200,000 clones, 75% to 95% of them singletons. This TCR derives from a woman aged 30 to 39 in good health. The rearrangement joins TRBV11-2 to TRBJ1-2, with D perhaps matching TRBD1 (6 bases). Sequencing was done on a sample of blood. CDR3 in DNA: TGTGCCAGCAGCTTAGGTTCTGGGGGCGGCTATGGCTACACCTTC. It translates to CASSLGSGGGYGYTF.